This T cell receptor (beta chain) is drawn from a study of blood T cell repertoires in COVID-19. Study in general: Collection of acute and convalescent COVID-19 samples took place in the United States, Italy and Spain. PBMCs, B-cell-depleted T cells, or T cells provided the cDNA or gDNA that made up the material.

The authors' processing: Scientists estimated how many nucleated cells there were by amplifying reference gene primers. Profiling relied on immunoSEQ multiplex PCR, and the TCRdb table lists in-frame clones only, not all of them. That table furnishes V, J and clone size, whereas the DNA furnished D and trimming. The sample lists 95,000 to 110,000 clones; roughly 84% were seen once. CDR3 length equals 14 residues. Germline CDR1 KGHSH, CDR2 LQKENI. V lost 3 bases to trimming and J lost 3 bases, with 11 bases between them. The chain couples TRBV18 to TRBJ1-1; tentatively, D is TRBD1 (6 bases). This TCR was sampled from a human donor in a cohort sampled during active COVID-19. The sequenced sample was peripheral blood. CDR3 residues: CASSPSRGDTEAFF. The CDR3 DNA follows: TGTGCCAGCTCACCGTCCAGGGGCGACACTGAAGCTTTCTTT.